This is a list of T cell receptor beta chains from one sample in a study of blood T cells in healthy people across ages. MiXCR was run by TCRdb on the 5' RACE reads, yielding one entry per CDR3 protein. There are roughly 930,000 distinct CDR3 sequences in the sample; approximately 49% occur only once, and over 10% lies in the top ten. What was sequenced was blood. Source of these receptors: a man aged 25 to 40 in good health. Each CDR3 is given with its conserved first and last residue. Fields, in order: D gene, J gene, clone size, V gene, CDR3 protein, CDR3 DNA. D genes are given only for firm matches. Clone size is stated in some rows and not others, as once, few, many or a class when expanded.

TRBD2 TRBJ2-3 . TRBV27 CASSPPAGDATDTQYF TGTGCCAGCAGTCCTCCCGCGGGGGATGCCACAGATACGCAGTATTTT
. TRBJ1-2 . TRBV7-2 CASSTDSQGLGGYTF TGTGCCAGCAGCACAGATTCACAGGGCCTGGGGGGCTACACCTTC
TRBD1 TRBJ2-2 . TRBV20-1 CSAPGQGANANTGELFF TGCAGTGCTCCCGGACAGGGGGCAAACGCGAACACCGGGGAGCTGTTTTTT
. TRBJ2-7 . TRBV7-6 CASSLTWREISYEQYF TGTGCCAGCAGCTTAACTTGGCGCGAAATCTCCTACGAGCAGTACTTC
. TRBJ1-1 . TRBV6-5 CASSYSNGGPSPNTEAFF TGTGCCAGCAGTTACTCGAACGGGGGGCCGAGCCCAAACACTGAAGCTTTCTTT
TRBD1 TRBJ2-5 few TRBV7-2 CASSLRDRGKQETQYF TGTGCCAGCAGCTTAAGGGACAGGGGGAAACAAGAGACCCAGTACTTC
. TRBJ2-3 . TRBV29-1 CSVGLTPRAQYF TGCAGCGTTGGCTTAACCCCTCGGGCGCAGTATTTT
. TRBJ1-6 many TRBV20-1 CSARIVRPNSPLHF TGCAGTGCTAGAATTGTCAGGCCAAATTCACCCCTCCACTTT
TRBD2 TRBJ2-7 . TRBV20-1 CSASDAGGNYEQYF TGCAGTGCTAGTGATGCGGGGGGAAACTACGAGCAGTACTTC
TRBD2 TRBJ2-1 . TRBV12-3/TRBV12-4 CASSFSGGVSEEQFF TGTGCCAGCAGTTTTAGCGGGGGGGTGTCGGAGGAGCAGTTCTTC
. TRBJ2-1 once TRBV7-9 CASREGLKVNEQFF TGTGCCAGCAGGGAGGGACTCAAGGTCAATGAGCAGTTCTTC
. TRBJ2-3 . TRBV3-1 CASSQPRGLDGTGTQYF TGTGCCAGCAGCCAACCACGGGGGCTCGACGGCACAGGTACGCAGTATTTT
. TRBJ2-3 . TRBV15 CATSGDISGQYF TGTGCCACCAGCGGGGACATATCAGGCCAGTATTTT
TRBD2 TRBJ2-5 . TRBV10-3 CAVSESKRGDQETQYF TGTGCCGTCAGTGAGTCGAAACGGGGGGACCAAGAGACCCAGTACTTC
. TRBJ2-7 few TRBV2 CASSIERYEQYF TGTGCCAGCAGTATCGAGAGGTACGAGCAGTACTTC
. TRBJ2-1 . TRBV29-1 CSVPDGNEQFF TGCAGCGTTCCTGACGGGAATGAGCAGTTCTTC
. TRBJ2-2 few TRBV7-2 CASSLADYTGELFF TGTGCCAGCAGCTTAGCGGATTACACCGGGGAGCTGTTTTTT
. TRBJ2-1 . TRBV29-1 CSVEAGGSYEQFF TGCAGCGTTGAAGCAGGGGGGAGCTATGAGCAGTTCTTC
TRBD1 TRBJ2-7 many TRBV24-1 CATSDDRVHEQYF TGTGCCACCAGTGATGACAGGGTCCACGAGCAGTACTTC
TRBD2 TRBJ2-1 . TRBV12-3/TRBV12-4 CASSTSGGLYNEQFF TGTGCCAGCAGCACTAGCGGGGGACTTTACAATGAGCAGTTCTTC
. TRBJ1-1 . TRBV3-1 CASSLNAPRGNTEAFF TGTGCCAGCAGCCTCAATGCCCCGCGGGGGAACACTGAAGCTTTCTTT
. TRBJ2-1 . TRBV21-1 CASSPRRTSARDEQFF TGTGCCAGCAGCCCCCGCAGGACTAGCGCTAGGGATGAGCAGTTCTTC
. TRBJ1-2 few TRBV5-1 CASSSGWVNYGYTF TGCGCCAGCAGCTCCGGGTGGGTAAACTATGGCTACACCTTC
TRBD2 TRBJ2-1 many TRBV4-3 CASSQALSGGLENEQFF TGCGCCAGCAGCCAAGCCCTTAGCGGGGGCTTAGAAAATGAGCAGTTCTTC
. TRBJ2-6 . TRBV28 CASSYPKTSGTNVLTF TGTGCCAGCAGCTATCCTAAGACCTCTGGGACCAACGTCCTGACTTTC
. TRBJ1-6 . TRBV27 CASKGPYNSPLHF TGTGCCAGCAAGGGACCATATAATTCACCCCTCCACTTT
TRBD1 TRBJ1-5 . TRBV19 CASSIMTGAYSNQPQHF TGTGCCAGTAGTATAATGACAGGGGCCTATAGCAATCAGCCCCAGCATTTT
. TRBJ2-1 many TRBV29-1 CSVEWGNEQFF TGCAGCGTTGAATGGGGCAATGAGCAGTTCTTC
TRBD1 TRBJ2-7 once TRBV24-1 CATSAGTASYEQYF TGTGCCACCAGTGCCGGGACAGCCTCCTACGAGCAGTACTTC
TRBD1 TRBJ1-4 . TRBV7-2 CASSPRTGGEKLFF TGTGCCAGCAGCCCCAGGACAGGGGGTGAAAAACTGTTTTTT
TRBD1 TRBJ1-2 . TRBV9 CASSAGGDRHYGYTF TGTGCCAGCAGCGCCGGCGGGGACAGACACTATGGCTACACCTTC
TRBD1 TRBJ2-2 few TRBV10-3 CAISEQGSGELFF TGTGCCATCAGTGAACAGGGGTCCGGGGAGCTGTTTTTT
TRBD1 TRBJ2-5 few TRBV9 CASSIRDREETQYF TGTGCCAGCAGCATACGGGACAGGGAAGAGACCCAGTACTTC
. TRBJ2-7 . TRBV7-9 CASTEQGYEQYF TGTGCCAGCACCGAACAGGGTTACGAGCAGTACTTC
TRBD2 TRBJ2-1 . TRBV28 CASSSTSGGGNEQFF TGTGCCAGCAGTTCTACTAGCGGGGGGGGAAATGAGCAGTTCTTC
. TRBJ2-3 . TRBV13 CASSLIVTDTQYF TGTGCCAGCAGCTTAATAGTCACAGATACGCAGTATTTT
. TRBJ2-1 few TRBV3-1 CASSQASLPREQFF TGTGCCAGCAGCCAAGCTTCCCTGCCCCGCGAGCAGTTCTTC
. TRBJ2-3 few TRBV3-1 CASSTITLGTDTQYF TGTGCCAGCAGCACGATCACTTTGGGCACAGATACGCAGTATTTT
. TRBJ2-2 . TRBV29-1 CSVAVWQGNTGELFF TGCAGCGTTGCTGTTTGGCAGGGGAACACCGGGGAGCTGTTTTTT
. TRBJ1-4 . TRBV9 CASSLRGGPVEKLFF TGTGCCAGCAGTCTCAGAGGAGGGCCAGTGGAAAAACTGTTTTTT
TRBD2 TRBJ2-3 few TRBV20-1 CSARTPGLARDTQYF TGCAGTGCTAGAACCCCCGGACTAGCGCGAGATACGCAGTATTTT
. TRBJ2-7 . TRBV27 CASSFGSETYEQYF TGTGCCAGCAGTTTTGGGTCAGAAACCTACGAGCAGTACTTC
. TRBJ1-2 . TRBV18 CASSPTRNGRGGYTF TGTGCCAGCTCACCGACGAGAAACGGCCGCGGCGGCTACACCTTC
. TRBJ2-1 . TRBV25-1 CASSESPVQFF TGTGCCAGCAGTGAAAGTCCTGTGCAGTTCTTC
. TRBJ2-7 . TRBV6-5 CASSYSDMSSYEQYF TGTGCCAGCAGTTACTCCGACATGAGCTCCTACGAGCAGTACTTC
. TRBJ1-2 . TRBV20-1 CSASVGGYGYTF TGCAGTGCTAGTGTCGGTGGCTATGGCTACACCTTC
TRBD1 TRBJ2-3 . TRBV12-3/TRBV12-4 CASSRTGAQYF TGTGCCAGCAGCCGGACAGGGGCCCAGTATTTT
. TRBJ2-7 few TRBV3-1 CASSQAIYEQYF TGTGCCAGCAGCCAAGCGATCTACGAGCAGTACTTC
. TRBJ2-1 . TRBV6-2/TRBV6-3 CASMDPGETQFF TGTGCCAGCATGGACCCGGGGGAGACCCAGTTCTTC
. TRBJ2-3 . TRBV7-2 CASSSASLSTDTQYF TGTGCCAGCAGCTCTGCCAGCTTATCCACAGATACGCAGTATTTT
. TRBJ2-5 . TRBV20-1 CTGGYEETQYF TGCACCGGGGGTTACGAGGAGACCCAGTACTTC
. TRBJ2-2 few TRBV12-3/TRBV12-4 CASSLSGRNTGELFF TGTGCCAGCAGTTTATCTGGACGTAACACCGGGGAGCTGTTTTTT
TRBD1 TRBJ1-4 few TRBV15 CATSRDRGDEKLFF TGTGCCACCAGCAGGGACAGGGGTGACGAAAAACTGTTTTTT
TRBD2 TRBJ2-5 few TRBV24-1 CATSDPGLAATETQYF TGTGCCACCAGTGACCCGGGACTAGCGGCGACCGAGACCCAGTACTTC
TRBD1 TRBJ2-7 . TRBV27 CASSLPGQGTYEQYF TGTGCCAGCAGTCTTCCGGGACAGGGTACCTACGAGCAGTACTTC
. TRBJ2-7 few TRBV7-2 CASSSPPTGREQYF TGTGCCAGCAGCTCCCCCCCGACAGGACGCGAGCAGTACTTC
. TRBJ1-4 . TRBV6-1 CASRDPGGIGEKLFF TGTGCCAGCAGAGATCCCGGGGGAATCGGTGAAAAACTGTTTTTT
TRBD1 TRBJ1-2 . TRBV6-5 CASRQGSNYGYTF TGTGCCAGCAGACAGGGGTCAAACTATGGCTACACCTTC
TRBD1 TRBJ2-2 . TRBV6-1 CASSEQGANTGELFF TGTGCCAGCAGTGAACAGGGGGCGAACACCGGGGAGCTGTTTTTT